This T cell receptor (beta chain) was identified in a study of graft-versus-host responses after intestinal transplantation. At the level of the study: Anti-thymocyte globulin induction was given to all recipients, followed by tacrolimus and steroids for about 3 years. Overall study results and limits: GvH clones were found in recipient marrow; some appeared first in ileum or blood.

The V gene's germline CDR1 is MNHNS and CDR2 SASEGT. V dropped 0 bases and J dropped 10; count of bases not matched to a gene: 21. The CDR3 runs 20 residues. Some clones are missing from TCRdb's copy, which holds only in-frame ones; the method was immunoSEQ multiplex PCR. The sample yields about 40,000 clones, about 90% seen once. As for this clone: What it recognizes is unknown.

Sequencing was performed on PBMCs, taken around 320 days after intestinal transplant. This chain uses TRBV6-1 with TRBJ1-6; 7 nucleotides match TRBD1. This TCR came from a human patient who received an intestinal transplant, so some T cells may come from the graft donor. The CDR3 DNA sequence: TGTGCCAGCAGTGAAGCGGTTTTTGTCCACCATGCGGGACAGAAGTCACCCCTCCACTTT. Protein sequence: CASSEAVFVHHAGQKSPLHF.